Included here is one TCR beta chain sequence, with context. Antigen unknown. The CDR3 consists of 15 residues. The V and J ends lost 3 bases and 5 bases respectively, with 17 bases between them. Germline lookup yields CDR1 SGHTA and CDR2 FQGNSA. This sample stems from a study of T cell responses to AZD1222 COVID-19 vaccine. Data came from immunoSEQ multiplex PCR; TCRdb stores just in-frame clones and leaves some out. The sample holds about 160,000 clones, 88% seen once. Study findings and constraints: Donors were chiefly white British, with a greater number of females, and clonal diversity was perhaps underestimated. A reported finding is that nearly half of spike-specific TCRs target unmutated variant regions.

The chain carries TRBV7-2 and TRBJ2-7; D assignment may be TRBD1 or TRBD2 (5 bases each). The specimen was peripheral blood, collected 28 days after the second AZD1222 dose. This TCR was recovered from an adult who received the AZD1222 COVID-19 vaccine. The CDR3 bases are TGTGCCAGCAGCTTTTTTCGGGGCAGGGACCACGAGCAGTACTTC. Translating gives CASSFFRGRDHEQYF.